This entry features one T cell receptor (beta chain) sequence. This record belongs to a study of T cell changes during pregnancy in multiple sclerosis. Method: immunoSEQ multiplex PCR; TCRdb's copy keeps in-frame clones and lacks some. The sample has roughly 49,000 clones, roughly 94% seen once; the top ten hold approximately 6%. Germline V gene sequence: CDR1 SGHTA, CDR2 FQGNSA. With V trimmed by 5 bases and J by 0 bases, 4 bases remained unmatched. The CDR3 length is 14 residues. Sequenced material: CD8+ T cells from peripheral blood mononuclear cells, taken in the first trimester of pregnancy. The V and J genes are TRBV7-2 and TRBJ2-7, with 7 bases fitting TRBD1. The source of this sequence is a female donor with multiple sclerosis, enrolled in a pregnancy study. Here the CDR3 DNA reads TGTGCCAGCAGCCCCCCAGGGGGCTCCTACGAGCAGTACTTC. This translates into CASSPPGGSYEQYF. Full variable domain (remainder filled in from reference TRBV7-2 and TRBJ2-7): GAGVSQSPSNKVTEKGKDVELRCDPISGHTALYWYRQSLGQGLEFLIYFQGNSAPDKSGLPSDRFSAERTGGSVSTLTIQRTQQEDSAVYLCASSPPGGSYEQYFGPGTRLTVT.